These 23 T cell receptor beta chains were sequenced from one sample in a study of T cells after yellow fever vaccination. TCRdb reprocessed the 5' RACE reads via MiXCR and lists one record per CDR3 protein. The top ten hold just under 25% of the sample, which has about 85,000 distinct CDR3 sequences, about an eighth seen once. The material was CD8+ T cells not binding an NS4B(214-222) dextramer, sorted from PBMCs, obtained roughly 20 days after the first yellow fever vaccination. The receptor set was obtained from a man aged 18 to 30 who received the YFV17D yellow fever vaccine.

This clonotype has at least ten counts. CDR3 region: CASSIFQVGSYNEQFF. The CDR3 DNA sequence: TGTGCCAGTAGTATTTTCCAGGTCGGCTCCTACAATGAGCAGTTCTTC. The chain recombines TRBV19 with TRBJ2-1; the D is unclear. The germline gives CDR1 LNHDA, CDR2 SQIVND (reference sequence). The V and J ends lost 3 bases and 0 bases respectively, with 12 bases between them. This CDR3 is built from 16 residues.

This clonotype has just a few counts. CDR3 DNA: TGCGCCAGCAGCTTGTCAGGCACCTACGAGCAGTACTTC. It translates to CASSLSGTYEQYF. The chain employs TRBV5-1 and TRBJ2-7; D gene uncertain. This CDR3 is 13 amino acids long. Between the trimmed V and J ends, which lost 1 base and 2 bases, there was a span of 7 bases. Per the germline V gene, CDR1 is SGHRS and CDR2 is YFSETQ.

The chain carries TRBV19 and TRBJ1-1; D not resolved. The germline CDR1 and CDR2 sequences are LNHDA and SQIVND (reference sequence). V lost 9 bases, J lost 4 bases, and 21 bases lay in between. This CDR3 region has 15 residues. The CDR3 nucleotides are TGTGCCAGCCTAAACACCCGCGGATGGGGCACTGAAGCTTTCTTT. Protein sequence: CASLNTRGWGTEAFF.

This clonotype has a count of ten or more. The V and J genes are TRBV7-6 and TRBJ2-1; D not resolved. The CDR3 runs to 14 residues. CDR1 is SGHVS and CDR2 is FNYEAQ in the germline V gene. Trimming took off 6 bases at V and 6 bases at J, with 15 bases between the two ends. The CDR3 coding sequence is TGTGCCAGCAGTCTCCTGGGTTTCGGCAATGAGCAGTTCTTC. It specifies CASSLLGFGNEQFF. Combining the CDR3 with reference TRBV7-6 and TRBJ2-1 gives the whole variable domain GAGVSQSPRYKVTKRGQDVALRCDPISGHVSLYWYRQALGQGPEFLTYFNYEAQQDKSGLPNDRFSAERPEGSISTLTIQRTEQRDSAMYRCASSLLGFGNEQFFGPGTRLTVL.

The chain couples TRBV4-3 to TRBJ1-1; D is possibly TRBD1 (5 bases). CDR3 size: 14 residues. Germline-derived CDR1 and CDR2 are LGHNA and YSLEER. V shed 2 bases and J shed 5 bases, with 12 bases lying between them. CDR3 amino acids: CASSQWGLGTEAFF. The CDR3 DNA reads as TGCGCCAGCAGCCAATGGGGCCTGGGGACTGAAGCTTTCTTT.

This clonotype appeared a few times. This chain links TRBV12-3 or TRBV12-4 with TRBJ2-5; 11 bases are a match to TRBD1. The CDR3 consists of 17 residues. The V segment lost 5 bases and the J segment 5 bases; nucleotides outside the gene matches: 13. The CDR3: CASSPGQGVSLEETQYF. For the CDR3, the DNA is TGTGCCAGCAGTCCGGGACAGGGGGTTAGTCTGGAGGAGACCCAGTACTTC.

This clonotype was counted ten times or more. The chain uses TRBV5-6 and TRBJ2-1; D gene unclear. The germline CDR1 and CDR2 sequences are SGHDT and YYEEEE. CDR3 length equals 12 residues. V lost 3 bases, J lost 4 bases, and 5 bases lay in between. CDR3 DNA sequence: TGTGCCAGCAGCTCCCAGTACAATGAGCAGTTCTTC. Translation: CASSSQYNEQFF.

V usage is TRBV30 and J usage is TRBJ2-1; D gene unclear. The CDR3 is made up of 14 amino acids. Germline CDR1 is GTSNPN and CDR2 is SVGIG (reference sequence). Between the trimmed V and J ends, which lost 1 base and 10 bases, there was a span of 17 bases. This chain's CDR3 is CAWSDQVRVREQFF. As DNA, the CDR3 is TGTGCCTGGAGTGACCAAGTCCGGGTGAGAGAGCAGTTCTTC.

The chain links TRBV7-7 to TRBJ1-4, with D tentatively TRBD1 (6 bases). There are 15 residues in the CDR3. The V gene's germline CDR1 is SSHAT and CDR2 FNYEAQ (reference sequence). Trimming left V 3 bases short and J 3 bases short, with 11 bases between. The CDR3 is CASSFSGAPNEKLFF. DNA of the CDR3: TGTGCCAGCAGCTTTTCAGGGGCCCCTAATGAAAAACTGTTTTTT.

This clonotype was seen once. V is TRBV4-1 and J is TRBJ1-3; the D is unclear. The CDR3 totals 14 residues. Trimming removed 1 base at V and 0 bases at J, with 4 bases between. CDR1 and CDR2 from the germline V gene are MGHRA and YSYEKL. In DNA, the CDR3 is TGCGCCAGCAGCCAAGCGAGCTCTGGAAACACCATATATTTT. Translation: CASSQASSGNTIYF.

The rearrangement uses TRBV9 and TRBJ2-5; the D gene could be TRBD1 or TRBD2 (6 bases each). The CDR3 runs to 13 residues. CDR1 is SGDLS, CDR2 YYNGEE, per germline. Trimming removed 1 base at V and 4 bases at J, with 8 bases between. CDR3 protein: CASSVKGGETQYF. The CDR3, as DNA: TGTGCCAGCAGCGTAAAGGGGGGAGAGACCCAGTACTTC.

This chain uses TRBV7-2 with TRBJ2-3; 7 bases map to TRBD1. This CDR3 has 15 amino acids. Per germline, CDR1 SGHTA and CDR2 FQGNSA. J lost 5 bases, V lost 4 bases, and 9 bases had no gene match. The CDR3 bases are TGTGCCAGCAGCTCATCAGGGGGAATCGGAGATACGCAGTATTTT. Translating it yields CASSSSGGIGDTQYF.

This clonotype has just a few counts. V usage is TRBV12-3 or TRBV12-4 and J usage is TRBJ2-1, with TRBD2 matching over 11 bases. The V gene end was trimmed by 6 bases and the J gene end by 7 bases; junction bases not matched to a gene: 5. CDR3 length: 14 residues. The CDR3 DNA is TGTGCCAGCAGGGGGTTAGCGGGGGGGAATGAGCAGTTCTTC. This codes for CASRGLAGGNEQFF.

This clonotype came up a few times. The rearrangement joins TRBV13 to TRBJ2-2; D gene uncertain. CDR1 is PRHDT and CDR2 is FYEKMQ in the germline V gene (reference sequence). Trimming shortened V by 0 bases and J by 4 bases, and 6 bases separated the two germline ends. The CDR3 contains 14 residues. CDR3 in amino acids: CASSLGISTGELFF. CDR3 bases: TGTGCCAGCAGCTTAGGAATCAGCACCGGGGAGCTGTTTTTT.

This clonotype showed up just a few times. The rearrangement uses TRBV12-3 or TRBV12-4 and TRBJ2-7; D not certain. Between the trimmed V and J ends, which lost 1 base and 2 bases, there was a span of 3 bases. The CDR3 totals 12 residues. CDR3 nucleotides: TGTGCCAGCAGTTTAGGCACCTACGAGCAGTACGTC. It codes for CASSLGTYEQYV.

The sample holds many counts of this clonotype. V and J are TRBV6-1 and TRBJ2-2; 8 positions match TRBD2. V shed 6 bases, J shed 4 bases, and the junction held 13 bases outside the gene matches. The germline gives CDR1 MNHNS, CDR2 SASEGT. The CDR3 has 17 amino acids. The CDR3 DNA follows: TGTGCCAGCAGCCGGCCGATCGGGGGGGGATCCACCGGGGAGCTGTTTTTT. Translated: CASSRPIGGGSTGELFF.

The chain's CDR3 is CASSFGPGEYNEQFF. CDR3 nucleotides: TGTGCCAGCAGCTTCGGACCAGGGGAATACAATGAGCAGTTCTTC. This chain links TRBV7-9 with TRBJ2-1, with D possibly being TRBD1 (6 bases). Trimming stripped 3 bases from V and 4 bases from J, with 13 bases between. The V gene's germline CDR1 is SEHNR and CDR2 FQNEAQ (reference sequence). There are 15 residues in the CDR3.

This clonotype has a handful of counts. J is TRBJ2-1 and V is TRBV4-1; 11 bases fit TRBD2. The CDR3 is 15 residues long. CDR1 MGHRA and CDR2 YSYEKL come from the germline V gene. Trimming cost V 4 bases and J 7 bases; bases outside gene matches: 6. CDR3 DNA sequence: TGCGCCAGCAGCCCGGGTAGCGGGGGGGCAAATGAGCAGTTCTTC. Its translation is CASSPGSGGANEQFF.

This chain uses TRBV4-1 with TRBJ2-1; D is undetermined. Trimming took 0 bases from V and 2 from J, leaving 11 bases between them. CDR1 MGHRA and CDR2 YSYEKL come from the germline V gene. The CDR3 length is 16 residues. DNA of the CDR3: TGCGCCAGCAGCCAAGAATGGGAAATGCCCTACAATGAGCAGTTCTTC. It translates to CASSQEWEMPYNEQFF.

The J gene is TRBJ2-3, the V gene TRBV27; 10 nucleotides match TRBD2. The V and J ends lost 8 bases and 4 bases, in that order; junction bases with no gene match: 9. CDR3 size: 15 residues. Germline V gene sequence: CDR1 MNHEY, CDR2 SMNVEV (reference sequence). CDR3 region: CASGELAGTSDTQYF. In DNA, the CDR3 is TGTGCCAGCGGAGAACTAGCGGGGACTTCAGATACGCAGTATTTT.

The chain joins TRBV7-8 to TRBJ2-1, with no clear D. The CDR3 runs to 13 residues. Trimming cost V 4 bases and J 7 bases, with 11 bases left between them. From germline, CDR1 is SGHVS and CDR2 FQNEAQ. The CDR3 is CASSSRIRNEQFF. The CDR3 DNA follows: TGTGCCAGCAGCTCACGGATCCGAAATGAGCAGTTCTTC. The full variable domain, in which reference TRBV7-8 and TRBJ2-1 provide the parts outside the CDR3, is GAGVSQSPRYKVAKRGQDVALRCDPISGHVSLFWYQQALGQGPEFLTYFQNEAQLDKSGLPSDRFFAERPEGSVSTLKIQRTQQEDSAVYLCASSSRIRNEQFFGPGTRLTVL.

The chain links TRBV11-2 to TRBJ2-7, with D possibly matching TRBD2 (6 bases). Germline V gene sequence: CDR1 SGHAT, CDR2 FQNNGV. The CDR3 extends over 14 amino acids. The V gene lost 1 base and the J gene lost 3 bases, with 10 bases spanning the gap. The CDR3 DNA follows: TGTGCCAGCAGCTTAGTTGGAGGGTACTACGAGCAGTACTTC. This translates into CASSLVGGYYEQYF.

The CDR3 region has the DNA TGTGCCAGCACCCCGACACGGACCTACGAGCAGTACTTC. It encodes CASTPTRTYEQYF. This chain uses TRBV27 with TRBJ2-7; D ambiguous. Germline CDR1 reads MNHEY; CDR2 reads SMNVEV (reference sequence). With 7 bases removed from V and 2 bases from J, the gap between germline ends came to 12 bases. The CDR3 runs 13 residues.